This section outlines one TCR beta chain sequence together with its context. Antigen specificity is unknown. The data were taken from a study of Ad26.COV2.S vaccination and SARS-CoV-2 variants. Study summary: Ad26.COV2.S shots went into the muscle once or twice, 56 days apart. Study-level results: Substantial post-vaccination breadth of spike-specific CD8+ and CD4+ T cell responses was reported. Vaccine recipients posted higher spike-specific TCR breadth than their placebo counterparts.

Data came from immunoSEQ multiplex PCR; TCRdb stores just in-frame clones and leaves some out. The sample records roughly 320,000 clones, about 86% being singletons. Described treatment: 19 received Ad26.COV2.S at low or high dose, single or two shots; about five received placebo; per-sample allocation not given. All samples were drawn on day 63, counting from the first vaccine or placebo injection. A Boston donor was an adult aged 18-55 years. V dropped 6 bases and J dropped 7; count of bases not matched to a gene: 7. This CDR3 comprises 15 residues. Looked up from germline, CDR1 is LGHDT and CDR2 is YNNKEL (reference sequence).

This clonotype originated in a person between 18 and 60 years old who received the Ad26.COV2.S COVID-19 vaccine or a placebo. The sequencing used peripheral blood, collected in a trial of Ad26.COV2.S vaccine versus placebo. This chain links TRBV3-1 (or the pseudogene TRBV3-2) with TRBJ2-1; the match to TRBD2 covers 12 bases. This CDR3 reads CASSQTSGGGNEQFF. DNA for the CDR3: TGTGCCAGCAGTCAGACTAGCGGGGGTGGTAATGAGCAGTTCTTC.